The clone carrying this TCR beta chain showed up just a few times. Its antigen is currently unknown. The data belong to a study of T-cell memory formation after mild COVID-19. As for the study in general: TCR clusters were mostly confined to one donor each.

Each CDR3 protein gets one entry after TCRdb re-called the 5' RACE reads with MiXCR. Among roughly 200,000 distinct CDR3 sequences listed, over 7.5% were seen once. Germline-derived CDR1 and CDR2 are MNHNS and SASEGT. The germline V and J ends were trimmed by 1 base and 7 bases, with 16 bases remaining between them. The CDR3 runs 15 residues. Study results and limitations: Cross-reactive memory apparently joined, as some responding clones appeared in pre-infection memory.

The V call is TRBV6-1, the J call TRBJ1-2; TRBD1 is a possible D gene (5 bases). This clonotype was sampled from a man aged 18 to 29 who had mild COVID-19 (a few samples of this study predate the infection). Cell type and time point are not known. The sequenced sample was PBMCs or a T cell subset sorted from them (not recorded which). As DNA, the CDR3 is TGTGCCAGCAGTGAAGTTCCAGGGATCTTTGGTGGCTACACCTTC. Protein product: CASSEVPGIFGGYTF.